This T cell receptor (beta chain) comes out of a study of graft-versus-host responses after intestinal transplantation. Study information: The whole recipient group had anti-thymocyte globulin induction followed by tacrolimus and steroids for two to three years.

Study outcomes and limitations: Some GvH clones appeared in ileal mucosa or blood before recipient bone marrow. Some patients had graft-donor T cell macrochimerism, and their allografts showed high graft-versus-host to host-versus-graft clonal ratios.

Concerning this clone itself: The antigen is not known.

CDR1 and CDR2 (germline): SGHTA, FQGTGA. V shed 5 bases, J shed 3 bases, and the junction held 11 bases outside the gene matches. The CDR3 runs to 17 residues. TCRdb's copy holds only in-frame clones and misses some; the assay was immunoSEQ multiplex PCR. The table includes just under 65,000 clones, 90% detected once. The TCR was taken from a human donor who was the organ donor for an intestinal transplant. The sequencing here drew on unstimulated CD8+ T cells sorted from spleen or lymph node cells, taken before transplant. V gene TRBV7-3 combines with J gene TRBJ2-2; TRBD1 agrees at 8 bases. The CDR3 nucleotides read TGTGCCAGCAGCCGAACGCCGGGACAGGCGTACACCGGGGAGCTGTTTTTT. Translating it yields CASSRTPGQAYTGELFF.